One and the same sample provided the 25 T cell receptor beta chains below, sequenced in a study of T cells after posttransplantation cyclophosphamide (dated by TCRdb to about 2016). Library generation was performed with the immunoSEQ multiplex PCR assay. Here the immuneACCESS table is served through TCRdb, limited to in-frame sequences with V and J called. Missing clones are a known gap in these copies; in checked studies unresolved V genes cover under half, and the rest lacks a known reason. In all, the sample holds about 20,000 clones, and 85% to 90% of those were seen once. The top ten clones comprise 1.9% of the sample. A control cohort of 11 patients who had been given myeloablative marrow transplants with methotrexate plus a calcineurin inhibitor was sampled 1 year after transplant. Sequencing used PBMCs, obtained around 370 days after allogeneic stem cell transplant with calcineurin inhibitor and methotrexate. Source of these receptors: a female patient between 30 and 45 years old who received an allogeneic stem cell transplant from an unrelated donor, was CMV-positive, and had acute and chronic GVHD. After a transplant, the donor of the graft may account for some T cells.

In regard to this clone: An end of the junction differs from the germline gene, which may be a read error. The V gene is TRBV25-1, the J gene TRBJ1-2; no clear D gene. The CDR3 is made up of 16 amino acids. The germline CDR1 and CDR2 sequences are MGHDK and SYGVNS. The CDR3, as DNA: TGTGCCAGCAGCGAATGGGAGGGAGCGCCTAACTATGGCTACACCTTC. Protein: CASSEWEGAPNYGYTF.

The chain joins TRBV27 to TRBJ1-1, with unresolved D. This CDR3 spans 15 amino acids. The V gene lost 4 bases and the J gene lost 1 base, with 13 bases spanning the gap. Germline V gives CDR1 MNHEY, CDR2 SMNVEV (reference sequence). DNA of the CDR3: TGTGCCAGCAGTTCCCCTCTGACACCGAACACTGAAGCTTTCTTT. Translation: CASSSPLTPNTEAFF.

This chain joins TRBV7-2 and TRBJ2-7; TRBD2 matches at 11 bases. J lost 2 bases, V lost 3 bases, and 9 bases had no gene match. The CDR3 runs 17 residues. Germline V gene lookup returns CDR1 SGHTA and CDR2 FQGNSA. For the CDR3, the DNA is TGTGCCAGCAGCTTTGGTGTAGCGGGAGGGCAAGCCTACGAGCAGTACTTC. Its protein product is CASSFGVAGGQAYEQYF.

The V call is TRBV7-9, the J call TRBJ2-5; tentatively, D is TRBD2 (5 bases). Trimming stripped 5 bases from V and 1 base from J, with 14 bases between. Per the germline V gene, CDR1 is SEHNR and CDR2 is FQNEAQ (reference sequence). The CDR3 is 15 amino acids. CDR3: CASSPSGGLQETQYF. As DNA, the CDR3 is TGTGCCAGCAGCCCCAGTGGCGGACTCCAAGAGACCCAGTACTTC. Complete variable domain (other parts from reference TRBV7-9 and TRBJ2-5): DTGVSQNPRHKITKRGQNVTFRCDPISEHNRLYWYRQTLGQGPEFLTYFQNEAQLEKSRLLSDRFSAERPKGSFSTLEIQRTEQGDSAMYLCASSPSGGLQETQYFGPGTRLLVL.

This clone is a singleton in its sample. V is TRBV7-8 and J is TRBJ2-7; 7 bases fit TRBD1. The CDR3 runs to 16 residues. The junction had 12 bases not matched to a gene; V was cut back by 3 bases and J by 4 bases. Germline V lookup: CDR1 SGHVS, CDR2 FQNEAQ. For the CDR3, the DNA is TGTGCCAGCAGCTTGGGGACAGTCCTTCACCCTTACGAGCAGTACTTC. Its translation is CASSLGTVLHPYEQYF.

J is TRBJ2-6 and V is TRBV2; 9 bases are shared with TRBD1. CDR1 is SNHLY, CDR2 FYNNEI, per germline. V lost 6 bases to trimming and J lost 0 bases; unmatched junction nucleotides: 6. This CDR3 region has 17 residues. The CDR3 region has the DNA TGTGCCAGCAGCAACACAGGGGGCGCCTCTGGGGCCAACGTCCTGACTTTC. Amino acid sequence: CASSNTGGASGANVLTF.

This chain links TRBV7-9 with TRBJ1-2, with TRBD1 as a possible D gene (5 bases). Germline V gives CDR1 SEHNR, CDR2 FQNEAQ (reference sequence). The CDR3 contains 13 residues. V dropped 1 base and J dropped 2 bases, with 5 bases sitting between them. The CDR3 bases are TGTGCCAGCAGCTTAGAGGGGAACTATGGCTACACCTTC. Translated: CASSLEGNYGYTF.

The chain carries TRBV10-1 and TRBJ2-5; TRBD2 aligns across 8 bases. The CDR3 spans 16 residues. V shed 2 bases, J shed 1 base, and the junction held 6 bases outside the gene matches. CDR1 WNHNN and CDR2 SYGVQD come from the germline V gene (reference sequence). CDR3 in amino acids: CASSEGKTSVQETQYF. DNA for the CDR3: TGCGCCAGCAGTGAGGGGAAGACTAGCGTCCAAGAGACCCAGTACTTC.

The chain links TRBV30 to TRBJ2-2; D unclear. V lost 4 bases, J lost 4 bases, and 19 bases lay in between. The germline CDR1 and CDR2 sequences are GTSNPN and SVGIG (reference sequence). This CDR3 comprises 16 residues. CDR3 nucleotide sequence: TGTGCCTGGACTCGGAGTCTTCGTCCGGGCACCGGGGAGCTGTTTTTT. It is translated as CAWTRSLRPGTGELFF.

The CDR3 is CAWIRTVAVGELFF. DNA of the CDR3: TGTGCCTGGATACGGACAGTAGCAGTCGGGGAGCTGTTTTTT. The V and J genes are TRBV30 and TRBJ2-2; possible D gene TRBD1, 6 bases. Germline V gene lookup returns CDR1 GTSNPN and CDR2 SVGIG (reference sequence). V lost 4 bases to trimming and J lost 7 bases, with 16 bases between them. This CDR3 region has 14 residues.

The rearrangement joins TRBV27 to TRBJ2-5; 8 bases map to TRBD2. The CDR3 spans 13 residues. Germline lookup yields CDR1 MNHEY and CDR2 SMNVEV (reference sequence). V shed 6 bases, J shed 7 bases, and the junction held 7 bases outside the gene matches. The CDR3, as DNA: TGTGCCAGCAGCCGTAGCGGGGAGGGGACCCAGTACTTC. Its translation is CASSRSGEGTQYF.

This sequence joins TRBV5-1 and TRBJ2-7; D not resolved. V lost 4 bases to trimming and J lost 3 bases, with 14 bases between them. CDR3 length: 14 residues. CDR1 is SGHRS and CDR2 is YFSETQ in the germline V gene. The CDR3 DNA sequence: TGCGCCAGCAGCCTTGACTCGGCTTTCTACGAGCAGTACTTC. Protein: CASSLDSAFYEQYF.

This rearrangement joins TRBV6-5 to TRBJ2-1, with D uncertain. Trimming shortened V by 6 bases and J by 5 bases, and 11 bases separated the two germline ends. CDR1 and CDR2 (germline): MNHEY, SVGAGI. This CDR3 contains 13 residues. Here the CDR3 DNA reads TGTGCCAGCAGCCCCCGTAGCAACAATGAGCAGTTCTTC. Residues: CASSPRSNNEQFF.

The chain employs TRBV6-6 and TRBJ2-5, with TRBD1 matching 7 bases. The DNA end lines up better with TRBJ2-7; the J call may be wrong. CDR3 length equals 13 residues. Germline V CDR1 and CDR2: MNHNY, SVGAGI (reference sequence). Here the CDR3 reads CASSPGQNYEQYF. The CDR3 DNA is TGTGCCAGCTCACCGGGACAGAATTACGAGCAGTACTTC.

The chain links TRBV7-9 to TRBJ2-5; no reliable D call. Judging by the DNA end, TRBJ2-7 fits better; the J call may be wrong. This CDR3 spans 14 amino acids. Germline-derived CDR1 and CDR2 are SEHNR and FQNEAQ (reference sequence). The CDR3 sequence: CASSLGSTSYEQYF. In nucleotides, the CDR3 is TGTGCCAGCAGCTTAGGATCTACCTCCTACGAGCAGTACTTC.

The rearrangement joins TRBV2 to TRBJ2-2, with 10 bases that match TRBD2. In germline, CDR1 is SNHLY, CDR2 FYNNEI. The trim removed 6 bases at V and 5 bases at J, leaving 3 bases unmatched. This CDR3 contains 14 residues. Written as DNA, the CDR3 is TGTGCCAGCAGGCCTAGCGGGAGTACCGGGGAGCTGTTTTTT. Translating gives CASRPSGSTGELFF.

The chain has TRBV9 and TRBJ1-2, with a possible D match to TRBD1 (5 bases). Germline V gives CDR1 SGDLS, CDR2 YYNGEE. The CDR3 is made up of 15 amino acids. Trimming pared 3 bases from V and 0 bases from J, leaving 12 bases between. The CDR3 loop is CASSGTTAPNYGYTF. The DNA for the CDR3 is TGTGCCAGCAGCGGAACGACAGCCCCTAACTATGGCTACACCTTC.

The chain has TRBV19 and TRBJ1-4; 7 positions match TRBD1. CDR3 length: 14 amino acids. Looked up from germline, CDR1 is LNHDA and CDR2 is SQIVND (reference sequence). The trim removed 6 bases at V and 7 bases at J, leaving 8 bases unmatched. In nucleotides, the CDR3 is TGTGCCAGTAGGTTACGACAGGGAGGTGAAAAACTGTTTTTT. It codes for CASRLRQGGEKLFF.

The chain combines TRBV4-1 with TRBJ1-1, with 7 bases matching TRBD1. With V trimmed by 1 base and J by 5 bases, 4 bases remained unmatched. CDR3 length: 14 amino acids. The V gene's germline CDR1 is MGHRA and CDR2 YSYEKL. The CDR3 nucleotides read TGCGCCAGCAGCCAAGTCACAGGGGTTACTGAAGCTTTCTTT. This codes for CASSQVTGVTEAFF.

This clone was counted between two and nine times. The rearrangement joins TRBV7-2 to TRBJ1-5; 7 bases fit TRBD1. The CDR3 length is 16 residues. Germline V lookup: CDR1 SGHTA, CDR2 FQGNSA. Trimming removed 5 bases from V and 4 bases from J; junction bases left unmatched: 11. The CDR3 nucleotides read TGTGCCAGCAGCGTTTACAGGGGCTTGGGGAATCAGCCCCAGCATTTT. Translating it yields CASSVYRGLGNQPQHF.

The rearrangement uses TRBV27 and TRBJ2-5, with TRBD2 matching over 8 bases. The CDR3 totals 16 residues. Unmatched junction bases numbered 10, after V lost 6 bases and J lost 1 base. In germline, CDR1 is MNHEY, CDR2 SMNVEV (reference sequence). For the CDR3, the DNA is TGTGCCAGCAGGGTATTGACTAGCGTGGGCCAAGAGACCCAGTACTTC. Encoded protein: CASRVLTSVGQETQYF.

V is TRBV19 and J is TRBJ2-1; 10 bases match TRBD2. The CDR3 has 16 residues. The germline CDR1 and CDR2 sequences are LNHDA and SQIVND (reference sequence). V trimming: 6 bases; J trimming: 4 bases; junction bases outside the gene matches: 9. The CDR3 DNA reads as TGTGCCAGTAGCCTTACTAGCGGGGCTGTTTACAATGAGCAGTTCTTC. Translated: CASSLTSGAVYNEQFF.

The rearrangement joins TRBV10-2 to TRBJ1-2; TRBD1 matches at 10 bases. V gave up 2 bases and J gave up 5 bases; unmatched junction bases: 5. Germline V gene data show CDR1 as WSHSY and CDR2 as SAAADI. The CDR3 totals 15 residues. The chain's CDR3 is CASSEDRGRVYGYTF. CDR3 coding DNA: TGCGCCAGCAGTGAGGACAGGGGGCGTGTATATGGCTACACCTTC.

This chain joins TRBV28 and TRBJ2-7, with 8 bases identical to TRBD1. Germline CDR1 MDHEN, CDR2 SYDVKM. Unmatched junction bases numbered 12, after V lost 5 bases and J lost 9 bases. The CDR3 has 14 residues. The CDR3 is CASSGAGTGEGQYV. In DNA, the CDR3 is TGTGCCAGCAGTGGGGCCGGGACAGGCGAAGGGCAGTACGTC.

The chain has TRBV14 and TRBJ2-1, with 12 bases aligning to TRBD2. This CDR3 spans 18 amino acids. Unmatched junction bases numbered 4, after V lost 1 base and J lost 0 bases. Per the germline V gene, CDR1 is SGHDN and CDR2 is FVKESK. The CDR3 loop is CASSQGTSGESSYNEQFF. The CDR3 DNA is TGTGCCAGCAGCCAAGGGACTAGCGGGGAGAGCTCCTACAATGAGCAGTTCTTC.